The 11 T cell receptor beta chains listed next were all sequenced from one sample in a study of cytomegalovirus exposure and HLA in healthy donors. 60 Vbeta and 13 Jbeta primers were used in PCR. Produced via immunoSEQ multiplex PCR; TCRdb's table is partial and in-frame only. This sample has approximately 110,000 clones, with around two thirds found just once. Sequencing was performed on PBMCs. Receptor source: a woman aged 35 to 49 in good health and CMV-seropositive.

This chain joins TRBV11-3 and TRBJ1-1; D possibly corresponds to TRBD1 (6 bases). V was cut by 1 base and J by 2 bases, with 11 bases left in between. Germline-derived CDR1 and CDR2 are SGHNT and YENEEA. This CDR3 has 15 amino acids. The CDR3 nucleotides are TGTGCCAGCAGCTTAGGGGGACAAAGAAACACTGAAGCTTTCTTT. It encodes CASSLGGQRNTEAFF.

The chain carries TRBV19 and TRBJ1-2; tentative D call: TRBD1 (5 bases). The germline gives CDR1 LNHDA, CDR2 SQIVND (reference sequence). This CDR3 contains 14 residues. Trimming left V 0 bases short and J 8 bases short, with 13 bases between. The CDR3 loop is CASSIDARQLGYTF. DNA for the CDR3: TGTGCCAGTAGTATAGACGCCCGACAGTTGGGCTACACCTTC. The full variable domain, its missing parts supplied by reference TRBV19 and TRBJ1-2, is DGGITQSPKYLFRKEGQNVTLSCEQNLNHDAMYWYRQDPGQGLRLIYYSQIVNDFQKGDIAEGYSVSREKKESFPLTVTSAQKNPTAFYLCASSIDARQLGYTFGSGTRLTVV.

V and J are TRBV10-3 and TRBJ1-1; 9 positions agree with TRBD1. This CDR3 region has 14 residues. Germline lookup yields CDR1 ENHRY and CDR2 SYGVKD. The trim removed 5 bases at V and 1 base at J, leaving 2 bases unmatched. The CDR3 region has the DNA TGTGCCATCAGTAGGGGACAGGGGAACACTGAAGCTTTCTTT. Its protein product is CAISRGQGNTEAFF.

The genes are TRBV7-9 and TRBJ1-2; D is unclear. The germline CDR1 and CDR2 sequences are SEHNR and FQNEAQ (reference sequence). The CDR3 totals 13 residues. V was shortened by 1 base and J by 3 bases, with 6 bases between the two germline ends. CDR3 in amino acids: CASSLDQDYGYTF. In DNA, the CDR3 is TGTGCCAGCAGCTTAGATCAGGACTATGGCTACACCTTC.

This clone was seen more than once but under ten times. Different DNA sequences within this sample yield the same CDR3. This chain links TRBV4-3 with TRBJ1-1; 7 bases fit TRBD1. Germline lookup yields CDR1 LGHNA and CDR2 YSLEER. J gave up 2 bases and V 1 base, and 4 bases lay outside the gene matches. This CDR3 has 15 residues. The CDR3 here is CASSQARDRNTEAFF. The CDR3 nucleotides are TGCGCCAGCAGCCAAGCGAGGGACAGAAACACTGAAGCTTTCTTT.

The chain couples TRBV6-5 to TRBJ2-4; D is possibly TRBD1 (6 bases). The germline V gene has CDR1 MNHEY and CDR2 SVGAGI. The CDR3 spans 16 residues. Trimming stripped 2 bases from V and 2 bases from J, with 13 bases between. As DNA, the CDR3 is TGTGCCAGCAGTTACGGGGGCAGGAGTTCCAAAAACATTCAGTACTTC. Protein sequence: CASSYGGRSSKNIQYF.

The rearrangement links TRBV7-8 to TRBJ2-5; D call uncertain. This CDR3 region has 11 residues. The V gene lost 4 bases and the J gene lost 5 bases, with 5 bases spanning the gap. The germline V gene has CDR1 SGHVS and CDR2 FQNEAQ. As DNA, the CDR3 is TGTGCCAGCAGCTCCTATGAGACCCAGTACTTC. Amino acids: CASSSYETQYF.

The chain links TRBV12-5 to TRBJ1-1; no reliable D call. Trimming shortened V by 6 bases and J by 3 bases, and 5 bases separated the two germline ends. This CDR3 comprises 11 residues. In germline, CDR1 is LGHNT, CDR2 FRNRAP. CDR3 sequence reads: CASGFYTEAFF. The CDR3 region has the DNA TGTGCTAGTGGCTTCTACACTGAAGCTTTCTTT.

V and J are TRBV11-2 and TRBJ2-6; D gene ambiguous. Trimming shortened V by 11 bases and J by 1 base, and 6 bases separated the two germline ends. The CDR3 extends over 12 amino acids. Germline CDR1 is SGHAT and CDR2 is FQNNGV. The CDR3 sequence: CASTSGANVLTF. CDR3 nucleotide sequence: TGTGCCTCCACATCTGGGGCCAACGTCCTGACTTTC.

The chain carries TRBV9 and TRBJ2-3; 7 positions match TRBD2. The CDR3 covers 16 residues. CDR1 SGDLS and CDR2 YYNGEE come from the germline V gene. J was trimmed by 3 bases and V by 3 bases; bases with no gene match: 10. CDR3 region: CASSALTSLKTDTQYF. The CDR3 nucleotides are TGTGCCAGCAGCGCCCTGACTAGCCTTAAGACAGATACGCAGTATTTT.

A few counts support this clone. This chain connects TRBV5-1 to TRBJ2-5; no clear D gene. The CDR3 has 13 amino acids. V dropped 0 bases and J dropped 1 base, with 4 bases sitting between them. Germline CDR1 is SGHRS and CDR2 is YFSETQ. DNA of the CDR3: TGCGCCAGCAGCTTGGGGAGCCAAGAGACCCAGTACTTC. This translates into CASSLGSQETQYF.